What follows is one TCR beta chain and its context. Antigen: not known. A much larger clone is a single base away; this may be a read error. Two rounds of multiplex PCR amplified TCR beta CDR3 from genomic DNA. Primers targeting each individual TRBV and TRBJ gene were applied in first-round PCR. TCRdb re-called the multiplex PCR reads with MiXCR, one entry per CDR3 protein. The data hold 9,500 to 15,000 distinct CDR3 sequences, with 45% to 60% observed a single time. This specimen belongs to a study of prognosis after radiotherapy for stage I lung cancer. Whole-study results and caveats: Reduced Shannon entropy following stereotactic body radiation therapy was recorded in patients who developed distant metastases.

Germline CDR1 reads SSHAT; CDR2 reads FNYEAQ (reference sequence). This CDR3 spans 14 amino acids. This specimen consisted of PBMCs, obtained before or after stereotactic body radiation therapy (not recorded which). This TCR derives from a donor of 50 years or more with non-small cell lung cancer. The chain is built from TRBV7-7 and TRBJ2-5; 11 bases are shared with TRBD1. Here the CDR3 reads CASGTGGSQDTQYF. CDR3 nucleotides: TGTGCCAGCGGGACAGGGGGGAGTCAAGATACCCAGTACTTC.